This T cell receptor (beta chain) was found in a study of cytomegalovirus exposure and HLA in healthy donors. Study as a whole: The approximately 690 first-cohort repertoires and the 95 to 150 validation repertoires shared the same platform, a later analysis reported.

Germline CDR1 and CDR2: MDHEN and SYDVKM. The CDR3 has 14 residues. Trimming left V 2 bases short and J 7 bases short, with 12 bases between. Findings and limits, study-wide: Rarity marked most TCR sequences, yet some public TCRs occurred in many donors. Reports described diagnosis of cytomegalovirus status by the classifier as highly specific and sensitive.

Produced via immunoSEQ multiplex PCR; TCRdb's table is partial and in-frame only. The sample includes more than 250,000 clones, 90% seen only once; the top ten take under 4%. For this clone: Its target is not known.

This sequence joins TRBV28 and TRBJ1-5; D not certain. This sequence was found in a woman between 25 and 40 years old in good health and CMV-seronegative. Sequenced input: PBMCs. The CDR3 is CASSLPSGWQPQHF. In nucleotides, the CDR3 is TGTGCCAGCAGTTTACCCTCCGGGTGGCAGCCCCAGCATTTT.